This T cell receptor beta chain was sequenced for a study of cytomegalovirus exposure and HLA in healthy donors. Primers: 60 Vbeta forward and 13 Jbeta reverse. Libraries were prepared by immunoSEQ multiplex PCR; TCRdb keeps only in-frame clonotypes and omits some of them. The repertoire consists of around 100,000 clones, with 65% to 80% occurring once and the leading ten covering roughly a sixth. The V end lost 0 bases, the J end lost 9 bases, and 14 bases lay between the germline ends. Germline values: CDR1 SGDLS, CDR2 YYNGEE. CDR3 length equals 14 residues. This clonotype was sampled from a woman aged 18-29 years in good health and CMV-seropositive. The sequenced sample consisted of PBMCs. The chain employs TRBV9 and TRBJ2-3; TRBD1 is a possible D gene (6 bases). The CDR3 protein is CASSVGGAQGTQYF. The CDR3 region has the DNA TGTGCCAGCAGCGTAGGAGGGGCCCAGGGGACGCAGTATTTT.